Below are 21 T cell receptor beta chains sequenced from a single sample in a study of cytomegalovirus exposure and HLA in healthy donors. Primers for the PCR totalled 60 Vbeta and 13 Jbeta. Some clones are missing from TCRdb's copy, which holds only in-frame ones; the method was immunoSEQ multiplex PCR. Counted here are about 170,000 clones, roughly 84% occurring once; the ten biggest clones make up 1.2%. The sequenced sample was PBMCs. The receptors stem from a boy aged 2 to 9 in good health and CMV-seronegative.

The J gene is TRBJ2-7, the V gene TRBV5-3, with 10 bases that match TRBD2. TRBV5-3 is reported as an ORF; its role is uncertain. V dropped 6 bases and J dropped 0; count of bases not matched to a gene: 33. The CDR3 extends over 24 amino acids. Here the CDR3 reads CARKTGPAKGGTRLAGGSSYEQYV. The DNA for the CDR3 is TGTGCCAGAAAAACGGGACCAGCAAAGGGGGGCACTCGACTAGCGGGTGGAAGCTCCTACGAGCAGTACGTC.

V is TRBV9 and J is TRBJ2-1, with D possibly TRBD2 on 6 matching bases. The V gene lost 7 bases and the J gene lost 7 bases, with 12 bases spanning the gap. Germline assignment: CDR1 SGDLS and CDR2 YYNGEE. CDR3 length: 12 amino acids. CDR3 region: CASGRRGNEQFF. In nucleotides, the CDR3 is TGTGCCAGCGGGAGGCGAGGGAATGAGCAGTTCTTC.

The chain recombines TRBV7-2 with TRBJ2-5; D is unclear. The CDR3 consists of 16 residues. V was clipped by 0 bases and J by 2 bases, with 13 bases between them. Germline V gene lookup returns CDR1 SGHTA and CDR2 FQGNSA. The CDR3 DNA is TGTGCCAGCAGCTTAGCGTGGGCTGAGCTACAAGAGACCCAGTACTTC. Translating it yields CASSLAWAELQETQYF.

The CDR3 bases are TGTGCCAGCAGTCCCCAGGGGTCTTTGAACACTGAAGCTTTCTTT. This sequence encodes CASSPQGSLNTEAFF. The gene calls are TRBV6-5 and TRBJ1-1; D possibly corresponds to TRBD1 (6 bases). The V end was cut by 5 bases, the J end by 0 bases, with 13 bases between. CDR3 length: 15 amino acids. CDR1 and CDR2 from the germline V gene are MNHEY and SVGAGI.

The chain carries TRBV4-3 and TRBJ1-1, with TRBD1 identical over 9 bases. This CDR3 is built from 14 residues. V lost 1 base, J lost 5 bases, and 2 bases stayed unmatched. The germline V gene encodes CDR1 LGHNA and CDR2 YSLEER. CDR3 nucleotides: TGCGCCAGCAGCCAAGTGACAGGGGGAACTGAAGCTTTCTTT. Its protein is CASSQVTGGTEAFF.

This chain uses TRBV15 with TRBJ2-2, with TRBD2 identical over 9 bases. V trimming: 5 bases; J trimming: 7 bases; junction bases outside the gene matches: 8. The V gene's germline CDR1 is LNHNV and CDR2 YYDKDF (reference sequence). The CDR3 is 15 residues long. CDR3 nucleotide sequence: TGTGCCACCAGCGTTATAGCGGGAGTGAACGGGGAGCTGTTTTTT. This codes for CATSVIAGVNGELFF.

CDR3 nucleotide sequence: TGCGCCAGCAGCCAAGAGTCATCGGGACAGACCTACAATGAGCAGTTCTTC. This translates into CASSQESSGQTYNEQFF. V gene TRBV4-1 combines with J gene TRBJ2-1, with 7 bases lining up with TRBD1. The CDR3 is 17 residues long. Germline V gives CDR1 MGHRA, CDR2 YSYEKL. V shed 0 bases, J shed 2 bases, and the junction held 7 bases outside the gene matches.

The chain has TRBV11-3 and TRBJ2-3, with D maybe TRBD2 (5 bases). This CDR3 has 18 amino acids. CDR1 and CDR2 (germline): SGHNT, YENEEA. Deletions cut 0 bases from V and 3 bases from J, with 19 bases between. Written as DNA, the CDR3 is TGTGCCAGCAGCTTAGACATGACTGCAAACGGGGTTACAGATACGCAGTATTTT. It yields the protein CASSLDMTANGVTDTQYF.

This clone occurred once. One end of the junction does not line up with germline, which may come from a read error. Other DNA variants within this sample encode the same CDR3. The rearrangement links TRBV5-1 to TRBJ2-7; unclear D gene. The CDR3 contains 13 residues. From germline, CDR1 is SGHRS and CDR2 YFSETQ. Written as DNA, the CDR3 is TGTGCCAGCGCGACTGGAAGCTCCTACGAGCAGTACTTC. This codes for CASATGSSYEQYF.

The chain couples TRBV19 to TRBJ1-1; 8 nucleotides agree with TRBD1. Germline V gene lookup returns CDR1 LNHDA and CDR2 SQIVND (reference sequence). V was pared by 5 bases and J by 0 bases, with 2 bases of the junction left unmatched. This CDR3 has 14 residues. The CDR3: CASSEGQVNTEAFF. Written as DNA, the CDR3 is TGTGCCAGTAGTGAGGGACAGGTGAACACTGAAGCTTTCTTT.

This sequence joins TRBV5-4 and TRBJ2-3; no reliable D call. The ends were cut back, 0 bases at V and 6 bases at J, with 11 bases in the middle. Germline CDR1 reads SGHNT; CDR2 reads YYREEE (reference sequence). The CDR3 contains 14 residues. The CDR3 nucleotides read TGTGCCAGCAGCTTGGGGGTAGCATACGATACGCAGTATTTT. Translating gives CASSLGVAYDTQYF.

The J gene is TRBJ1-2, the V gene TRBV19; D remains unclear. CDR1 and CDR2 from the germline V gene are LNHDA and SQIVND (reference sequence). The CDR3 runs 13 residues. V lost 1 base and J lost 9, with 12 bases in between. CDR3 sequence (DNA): TGTGCCAGTAGTATAGGAGAGAGGGTCAGCTACACCTTC. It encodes CASSIGERVSYTF.

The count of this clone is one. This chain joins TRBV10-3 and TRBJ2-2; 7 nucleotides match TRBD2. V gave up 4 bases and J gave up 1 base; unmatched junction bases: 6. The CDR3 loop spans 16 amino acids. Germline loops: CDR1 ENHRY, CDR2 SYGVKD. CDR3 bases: TGTGCCATCAGTGTCTCTGGGACTATGAACACCGGGGAGCTGTTTTTT. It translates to CAISVSGTMNTGELFF.

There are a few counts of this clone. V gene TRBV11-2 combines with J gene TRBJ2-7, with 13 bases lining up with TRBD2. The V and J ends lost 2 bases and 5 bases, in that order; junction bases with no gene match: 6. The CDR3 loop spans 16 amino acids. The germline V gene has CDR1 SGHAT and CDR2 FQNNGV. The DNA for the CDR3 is TGTGCCAGCAGCTTACACCGGACTAGCGGGAGAGACGAGCAGTACTTC. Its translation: CASSLHRTSGRDEQYF.

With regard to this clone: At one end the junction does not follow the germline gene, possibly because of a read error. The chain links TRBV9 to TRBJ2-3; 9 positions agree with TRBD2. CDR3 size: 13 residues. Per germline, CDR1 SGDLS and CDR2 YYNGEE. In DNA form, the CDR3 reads TGTGCCAGCAGCGTAGGGGATAGCGGGAGACCGATTTTT. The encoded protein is CASSVGDSGRPIF.

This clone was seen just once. This CDR3 reads CASSQENEPRRRPQDYPLYEQYF. In nucleotides, the CDR3 is TGTGCCAGCAGCCAAGAGAATGAACCGCGGAGAAGGCCCCAGGACTACCCCCTCTACGAGCAGTACTTC. The genes are TRBV14 and TRBJ2-7, with D possibly matching TRBD2 (6 bases). This CDR3 is built from 23 residues. Germline CDR1 and CDR2: SGHDN and FVKESK. Trimming took off 0 bases at V and 3 bases at J, with 36 bases between the two ends.

The CDR3 region is CASSYPRGVSGNTIYF. The CDR3 DNA reads TGTGCCAGCAGTTACCCCCGGGGAGTCTCTGGAAACACCATATATTTT. This chain connects TRBV9 to TRBJ1-3; D unclear. The CDR3 consists of 16 residues. Germline-derived CDR1 and CDR2 are SGDLS and YYNGEE. The germline V and J ends were trimmed by 5 bases and 0 bases, with 15 bases remaining between them.

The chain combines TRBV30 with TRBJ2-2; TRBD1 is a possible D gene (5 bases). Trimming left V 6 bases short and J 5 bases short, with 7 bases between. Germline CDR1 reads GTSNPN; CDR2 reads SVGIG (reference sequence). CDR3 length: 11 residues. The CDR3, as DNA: TGTGCCTGTACAGGAACCGGGGAGCTGTTTTTT. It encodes CACTGTGELFF. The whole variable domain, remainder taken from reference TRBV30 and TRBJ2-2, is SQTIHQWPATLVQPVGSPLSLECTVEGTSNPNLYWYRQAAGRGLQLLFYSVGIGQISSEVPQNLSASRPQDRQFILSSKKLLLSDSGFYLCACTGTGELFFGEGSRLTVL.

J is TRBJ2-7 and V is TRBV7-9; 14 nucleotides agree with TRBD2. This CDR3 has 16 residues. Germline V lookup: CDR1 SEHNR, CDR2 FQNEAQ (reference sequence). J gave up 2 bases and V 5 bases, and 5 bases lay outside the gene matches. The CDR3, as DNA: TGTGCCAGCAGCGTCGGGACTAGCGGGGGCCCCTACGAGCAGTACGTC. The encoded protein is CASSVGTSGGPYEQYV.

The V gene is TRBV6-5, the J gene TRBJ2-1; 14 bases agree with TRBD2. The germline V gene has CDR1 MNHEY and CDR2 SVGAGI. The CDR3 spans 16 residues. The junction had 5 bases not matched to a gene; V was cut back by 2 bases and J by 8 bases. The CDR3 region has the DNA TGTGCCAGCAGTTACCCGGGACTAGCGGGAGTTTATGAGCAGTTCTTC. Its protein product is CASSYPGLAGVYEQFF.

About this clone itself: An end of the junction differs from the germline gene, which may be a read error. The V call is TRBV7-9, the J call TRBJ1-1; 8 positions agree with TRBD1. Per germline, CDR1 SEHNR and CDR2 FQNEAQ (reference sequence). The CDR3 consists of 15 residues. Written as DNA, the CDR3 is TGTTCCAGCAGCTTAGAATCCGGGACAGGTGATGAAGCTTTCTTT. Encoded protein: CSSSLESGTGDEAFF.